The rows below give T cell receptor beta chains drawn from one sample of a study of T cell responses to AZD1222 COVID-19 vaccine. TCRdb's copy holds only in-frame clones and misses some; the assay was immunoSEQ multiplex PCR. The sample records roughly 70,000 clones, roughly four fifths being singletons. Sequencing was performed on peripheral blood, taken on day 0 of AZD1222 vaccination. All receptors come from an adult in good health. The CDR3 runs from the conserved cysteine through the conserved F or W. D genes are given only for firm matches. Size values are once, few and many counts, or a class for expanded clones, and some rows have none.

abundance: NA
j_gene: TRBJ1-2
v_gene: TRBV27
d_gene: NA
CDR3aa: CASSLGADYGYTF
CDR3nt: TGTGCCAGCAGTTTAGGGGCAGACTATGGCTACACCTTC

abundance: few
j_gene: TRBJ1-5
v_gene: TRBV27
d_gene: NA
CDR3aa: CASSWGGNNQPQHF
CDR3nt: TGTGCCAGCAGTTGGGGGGGGAACAATCAGCCCCAGCATTTT

abundance: many
j_gene: TRBJ1-1
v_gene: TRBV2
d_gene: NA
CDR3aa: CASSVEGEGRTEAFF
CDR3nt: TGTGCCAGCAGTGTGGAGGGGGAAGGTCGAACTGAAGCTTTCTTT

abundance: NA
j_gene: TRBJ1-5
v_gene: TRBV6-2/TRBV6-3
d_gene: TRBD1
CDR3aa: CASSYGTAYSNQPQHF
CDR3nt: TGTGCCAGCAGTTACGGGACAGCATATAGCAATCAGCCCCAGCATTTT

abundance: few
j_gene: TRBJ2-7
v_gene: TRBV7-2
d_gene: TRBD1
CDR3aa: CASSRGTAYSYEQYF
CDR3nt: TGTGCCAGCAGCAGGGGGACAGCGTACTCCTACGAGCAGTACTTC

abundance: NA
j_gene: TRBJ2-7
v_gene: TRBV2
d_gene: NA
CDR3aa: CASKFRALASSYEQYF
CDR3nt: TGTGCCAGCAAATTTCGTGCGTTGGCAAGCTCCTACGAGCAGTACTTC

abundance: NA
j_gene: TRBJ2-5
v_gene: TRBV9
d_gene: TRBD2
CDR3aa: CASSVGYGLAGKEETQYF
CDR3nt: TGTGCCAGCAGCGTAGGGTATGGGCTAGCGGGGAAGGAGGAGACCCAGTACTTC

abundance: once
j_gene: TRBJ2-2
v_gene: TRBV7-2
d_gene: NA
CDR3aa: CASSTHGRMNTGELFF
CDR3nt: TGTGCCAGCAGCACCCACGGCCGAATGAACACCGGGGAGCTGTTTTTT

abundance: NA
j_gene: TRBJ2-5
v_gene: TRBV3-1/TRBV3-2
d_gene: NA
CDR3aa: CASSQGPGIQETQYF
CDR3nt: TGTGCCAGCAGCCAAGGGCCGGGAATCCAAGAGACCCAGTACTTC

abundance: NA
j_gene: TRBJ2-1
v_gene: TRBV19
d_gene: TRBD1
CDR3aa: CASGTEGTYNEQFF
CDR3nt: TGTGCCAGCGGGACAGAGGGTACCTACAATGAGCAGTTCTTC

abundance: NA
j_gene: TRBJ2-5
v_gene: TRBV5-4
d_gene: NA
CDR3aa: CASSFWTAKTQYF
CDR3nt: TGTGCCAGCAGCTTCTGGACAGCCAAAACCCAGTACTTC

abundance: NA
j_gene: TRBJ2-3
v_gene: TRBV4-3
d_gene: TRBD2
CDR3aa: CASSHRGGDADTQYF
CDR3nt: TGCGCCAGCAGCCATCGGGGAGGGGACGCGGATACGCAGTATTTT

abundance: NA
j_gene: TRBJ1-1
v_gene: TRBV19
d_gene: NA
CDR3aa: CATLPRDRNTEAFF
CDR3nt: TGTGCCACCCTTCCCAGGGATCGGAACACTGAAGCTTTCTTT

abundance: NA
j_gene: TRBJ1-1
v_gene: TRBV18
d_gene: NA
CDR3aa: CASSTDWNTEAFF
CDR3nt: TGTGCCAGCTCAACTGACTGGAACACTGAAGCTTTCTTT

abundance: NA
j_gene: TRBJ1-1
v_gene: TRBV18
d_gene: NA
CDR3aa: CASSPERSAIDGSFF
CDR3nt: TGTGCCAGCTCGCCGGAGAGGTCGGCCATTGATGGGTCTTTCTTT

abundance: once
j_gene: TRBJ2-3
v_gene: TRBV3-1/TRBV3-2
d_gene: TRBD2
CDR3aa: CASSEASGGHTDTQYF
CDR3nt: TGTGCCAGCAGCGAGGCTAGCGGGGGGCACACAGATACGCAGTATTTT

abundance: NA
j_gene: TRBJ2-3
v_gene: TRBV7-3
d_gene: TRBD2
CDR3aa: CASSPSGLAGSTDTQYF
CDR3nt: TGTGCCAGCAGTCCTTCGGGACTAGCGGGGAGCACAGATACGCAGTATTTT

abundance: NA
j_gene: TRBJ2-7
v_gene: TRBV4-3
d_gene: NA
CDR3aa: CASSRGNGGASYEQYF
CDR3nt: TGCGCCAGCAGTCGGGGGAATGGCGGGGCCTCCTACGAGCAGTACTTC

abundance: NA
j_gene: TRBJ1-5
v_gene: TRBV19
d_gene: NA
CDR3aa: CASTLGEHSNQPQHF
CDR3nt: TGTGCCAGTACGCTTGGGGAGCATAGCAATCAGCCCCAGCATTTT